These T cell receptor beta chains were read from a single sample in a study of blood T cells in healthy people across ages. Via MiXCR, TCRdb re-called the 5' RACE reads, giving one row per CDR3 protein. The repertoire consists of hundreds of thousands of distinct CDR3 sequences, with under 55% occurring once and the leading ten covering around 21%. Sequenced material: blood. These TCRs come from a man in his 60s in good health. CDR3s include the opening cysteine and the closing phenylalanine or tryptophan. D genes are given only for firm matches. Part of the rows lack a size; the others show once, few, many or a class for expanded clones.

j_call,d_call,clone_size,v_call,cdr3_nt,cdr3_aa
TRBJ1-5,-,few,TRBV18,TGTGCCAGCAGCTTACAGGGAGGGAATCAGCCCCAGCATTTT,CASSLQGGNQPQHF
TRBJ2-1,TRBD1,many,TRBV4-3,TGCGCCAGCAGCCAAAGTAAGGGGGCAAATGAGCAGTTCTTC,CASSQSKGANEQFF
TRBJ2-1,TRBD2,-,TRBV3-1,TGTGCCAGCAGCCAAACCCGTAGCGGGGGGCGTAACAATGAGCAGTTCTTC,CASSQTRSGGRNNEQFF
TRBJ2-5,TRBD1,-,TRBV9,TGTGCCAGCAGCGAATCCCGGGACAGGGGGACCCAGTACTTC,CASSESRDRGTQYF
TRBJ2-5,-,-,TRBV11-3,TGTGCCAGCAGAAGGGGGGCAGCAAAACAAGAGACCCAGTACTTC,CASRRGAAKQETQYF
TRBJ2-6,-,few,TRBV11-3,TGTGCCAGCAGCGACACTTACTCTGGGGCCAACGTCCTGACTTTC,CASSDTYSGANVLTF
TRBJ2-7,TRBD1,few,TRBV6-5,TGTGCCAGCGGGAGCAGGACAGGGAAAATGTACGAGCAGTACTTC,CASGSRTGKMYEQYF
TRBJ2-1,-,-,TRBV5-4,TGTGCCAGCAGCTTGGCCGGAGGTTCTAGCTCCTACAATGAGCAGTTCTTC,CASSLAGGSSSYNEQFF
TRBJ2-1,-,few,TRBV27,TGTGCCAGCAGTTTTTTTGCGGAGTACAATGAGCAGTTCTTC,CASSFFAEYNEQFF
TRBJ1-6,TRBD1,few,TRBV4-3,TGCGCCAGCAGCCAAGCCGGGAGAGGGGGCTTATATTATTCACCCCTCCACTTT,CASSQAGRGGLYYSPLHF
TRBJ2-7,TRBD1,once,TRBV6-6,TGTGCCAGCAGTTCTACCCCACAGGGGAGAAACGAGCAGTACTTC,CASSSTPQGRNEQYF
TRBJ1-1,-,-,TRBV12-3/TRBV12-4,TGTGCCAGCAGTTTAGGGGGGGGAAGGAACGCTGAAGCTTTCTTT,CASSLGGGRNAEAFF
TRBJ1-6,TRBD1,-,TRBV9,TGTGCCAGCAGCTCCCGAGGGACAGGAGATAATTCACCCCTCCACTTT,CASSSRGTGDNSPLHF
TRBJ1-1,-,-,TRBV29-1,TGCAGCGTTGTGGTATCCGGGGTGGACACTGAAGCTTTCTTT,CSVVVSGVDTEAFF
TRBJ2-3,-,-,TRBV13,TGTGCCAGCAGCTTAGGTCCCTCGGTCACTAGCACAGATACGCAGTATTTT,CASSLGPSVTSTDTQYF
TRBJ1-2,-,-,TRBV4-1,TGCGCCAGCAGCCAAGAAGGGGAACTCTTAAACTATGGCTACACCTTC,CASSQEGELLNYGYTF
TRBJ2-5,-,-,TRBV2,TGTGCCAGTGACAGGCGCCAGGAGACCCAGTACTTC,CASDRRQETQYF
TRBJ2-3,-,few,TRBV25-1,TGTGCCAGCAGTGCTGAGACTTCTAGCACAGATACGCAGTATTTT,CASSAETSSTDTQYF
TRBJ1-3,-,once,TRBV4-3,TGCGCCAGCAGCCAAGAGCGGGGATATGGAAACACCATATATTTT,CASSQERGYGNTIYF
TRBJ2-2,-,few,TRBV20-1,TGCAGTAGGACTAGGGGGCTGCAGAGAGGGGAGCTGTTTTTT,CSRTRGLQRGELFF
TRBJ2-1,-,once,TRBV20-1,TGCAGTGCTAGTACGAGGCATGAGCAGTTCTTC,CSASTRHEQFF
TRBJ2-1,-,few,TRBV5-1,TGCGCCAGCAGCTTGGCGTTGGGGGTCAATGAGCAGTTCTTC,CASSLALGVNEQFF
TRBJ1-2,-,-,TRBV14,TGTGCCAGCAGCCAAGAACCCCACCGTGGCTACACCTTC,CASSQEPHRGYTF
TRBJ2-3,TRBD2,-,TRBV3-1,TGTGCCAGCAGCCAAGATACTAGCGGGGTCCGCACAGATACGCAGTATTTT,CASSQDTSGVRTDTQYF
TRBJ2-7,-,-,TRBV6-6,TGTGCCAGCTGGTCGGACCTCTACGAGCAGTACTTC,CASWSDLYEQYF
TRBJ2-4,TRBD1,-,TRBV6-1,TGTGCCAGCAGTGGGTTCAAAGGGACAGGGGGTCCCGAGGACATTCAGTACTTC,CASSGFKGTGGPEDIQYF
TRBJ2-3,TRBD2,-,TRBV28,TGTGCCAGCAGTAACACGGGACTAGCGGGGGCGAAGGATACAGATACGCAGTATTTT,CASSNTGLAGAKDTDTQYF
TRBJ2-7,TRBD1,-,TRBV5-6,TGTGCCAGCAGCCCTAATTGGGACAGGGGGAGCGAGCAGTACTTC,CASSPNWDRGSEQYF
TRBJ2-2,-,-,TRBV12-3/TRBV12-4,TGTGCCGGATGTAGCATGGCGGGGGAGCTGTTTTTT,CAGCSMAGELFF
TRBJ1-1,-,-,TRBV5-6,TGTGCCAGCAGCTTTTACGGGGCTGGGAACACTGAAGCTTTCTTT,CASSFYGAGNTEAFF
TRBJ1-2,TRBD1,-,TRBV7-9,TGTGCCAGCAGCTTAGCTATGGGGACAGCCGAAACCTCCTATGGCTACACCTTC,CASSLAMGTAETSYGYTF
TRBJ2-1,TRBD2,-,TRBV24-1,TGTGTCACCAGTGATTCTCTCGACGGGGGGGTCCGGTTCTTC,CVTSDSLDGGVRFF
TRBJ1-6,TRBD1,-,TRBV20-1,TGCAGTGCTAGGGACCCGGGACAGTGGAATTCACCCCTCCACTTT,CSARDPGQWNSPLHF
TRBJ1-1,-,few,TRBV4-1,TGCGCCAGCAGCCACTCAAGGGCAGGAGCTTTCTTT,CASSHSRAGAFF
TRBJ1-2,TRBD1,few,TRBV20-1,TGCAGTGCAACAGGCGGGACAGGGGGGCTCTATGGCTACACCTTC,CSATGGTGGLYGYTF
TRBJ2-7,-,-,TRBV18,TGTGCCAGCTCACCCACAGGGTTCTGGGATGAGCAGTACTTC,CASSPTGFWDEQYF
TRBJ1-4,-,-,TRBV4-1,TGCGCCAGCAGCCAAGATCAAGAAAAACTGTTTTTT,CASSQDQEKLFF
TRBJ2-5,-,many,TRBV29-1,TGCAGCGTTGAAGCGCCGGGCGTTTACCAAGAGACCCAGTACTTC,CSVEAPGVYQETQYF
TRBJ2-1,-,few,TRBV6-2/TRBV6-3,TGTGCCAGGGGGGGAAGGGCTCGCAATGAGCAGTTCTTC,CARGGRARNEQFF
TRBJ1-4,TRBD1,few,TRBV7-9,TGTGCCAGCAGCCCCGGGACAGGTTCCAATGAAAAACTGTTTTTT,CASSPGTGSNEKLFF
TRBJ2-6,-,-,TRBV27,TGTGCCAGCAGTTTCCAATGGGACTCTGGGGCCAACGTCCTGACTTTC,CASSFQWDSGANVLTF
TRBJ1-1,TRBD1,-,TRBV5-1,TGCGCCAGCAGCCCGGGAGGGGGCGGAGGTGTCACTGAAGCTTTCTTT,CASSPGGGGGVTEAFF
TRBJ1-2,-,-,TRBV10-3,TGTGCCATCAGTGAGTCGTCTCGGGAATACTATGGCTACACCTTC,CAISESSREYYGYTF
TRBJ2-3,-,few,TRBV7-2,TGTGCCAGCAGGTTAATCACAGATACGCAGTATTTT,CASRLITDTQYF